This TCR beta chain was captured by sequencing in a study of cytomegalovirus exposure and HLA in healthy donors. Study findings and constraints: Prediction of most subjects' HLA-A and HLA-B alleles by TCR beta sequences was reportedly accurate. Some V segments could not be told apart, so they were left out, TRBV6-2 and TRBV6-3 among them. At a 0.05 false discovery rate, a later analysis found about 17,000 TCR beta sequences to be associated with HLA alleles. Across donors, presence/absence analyses took sequencing depth to be roughly uniform.

About this clone itself: The antigen is undetermined.

Primers for the PCR totalled 60 Vbeta and 13 Jbeta. Profiled with immunoSEQ multiplex PCR; TCRdb holds only in-frame clones, not every one. The data contain around 150,000 clones, over 60% of them singletons. The CDR3 is made up of 17 amino acids. Between the trimmed V and J ends, which lost 4 bases and 1 base, there was a span of 17 bases. Germline V gene data show CDR1 as MDHEN and CDR2 as SYDVKM. The receptor was derived from a woman between 40 and 50 years old in good health and CMV-seronegative. This chain links TRBV28 with TRBJ1-5; D gene ambiguous. Sequenced input: PBMCs. CDR3 nucleotides: TGTGCCAGCAGTTCACCCCACGGGTCAGCAAGCAATCAGCCCCAGCATTTT. Translation gives CASSSPHGSASNQPQHF.